The 3 T cell receptor beta chains reported below all come from one sample, sequenced in a study of beta chain features in type 1 diabetes. For these TCRs, the target antigens are not known. Findings of the study overall: Shortening that was moderate but significant affected the TCRB CDR3s of Type 1 diabetes patients in all four CD4+ subsets.

Every bit of the isolated RNA underwent reverse transcription, so sequencing read expressed TCRB transcripts. Generated by immunoSEQ multiplex PCR, the TCRdb table keeps only in-frame clones and is missing some. In the table there are some 660,000 clones, roughly 13% of which are singletons. The sequenced material came from naive CD4+ T cells from blood. Source of these receptors: a young man with type 1 diabetes.

This clone was detected only a few times. J is TRBJ2-1 and V is TRBV4-1, with D hard to call. The CDR3 length is 13 residues. Trimming shortened V by 2 bases and J by 9 bases, and 11 bases separated the two germline ends. Germline CDR1 reads MGHRA; CDR2 reads YSYEKL. The CDR3 bases are TGCGCCAGCAGCCAATCCCCGGTGGCTGAGCAGTTCTTC. It is translated as CASSQSPVAEQFF.

In DNA, the CDR3 is TGTGCCAGTAGTATTCGACAGGGGCCGCTAGTGGAGACCCAGTACTTC. Protein sequence: CASSIRQGPLVETQYF. This chain uses TRBV19 with TRBJ2-5; 8 positions agree with TRBD1. The J segment lost 5 bases and the V segment lost 3 bases, leaving 11 bases of the junction unmatched. Germline V gene sequence: CDR1 LNHDA, CDR2 SQIVND (reference sequence). CDR3 length: 16 amino acids. The full variable domain, rest sourced from reference TRBV19 and TRBJ2-5, is DGGITQSPKYLFRKEGQNVTLSCEQNLNHDAMYWYRQDPGQGLRLIYYSQIVNDFQKGDIAEGYSVSREKKESFPLTVTSAQKNPTAFYLCASSIRQGPLVETQYFGPGTRLLVL.

The chain couples TRBV19 to TRBJ2-5, with D possibly TRBD1 on 6 matching bases. Trimming shortened V by 5 bases and J by 5 bases, and 21 bases separated the two germline ends. The germline V gene encodes CDR1 LNHDA and CDR2 SQIVND (reference sequence). The CDR3 sequence is 16 residues long. CDR3 in amino acids: CASSFRDLHQGETQYF. The CDR3, as DNA: TGTGCCAGTAGTTTTCGGGATCTTCACCAGGGGGAGACCCAGTACTTC.